Here is one T cell receptor beta chain with its context. The data are from a study of blood T cell repertoires in COVID-19. About the study: Whether acute or convalescent, the COVID-19 samples came from the United States, Italy and Spain. The cDNA or gDNA used as material had been derived from T cells, B-cell-depleted T cells, or PBMCs.

Original processing methods: How many nucleated cells were present was estimated from reference gene primer amplification. Assay: immunoSEQ multiplex PCR; the TCRdb copy retains only in-frame clones and omits some. V, J and clone size reflect that table, while D and trimming were determined from the DNA. Counted here are approximately 46,000 clones, 85% to 90% occurring once; the ten biggest clones make up approximately 3%. V lost 5 bases and J 8 bases, leaving 21 bases between the germline ends. The CDR3 totals 15 residues. CDR1 and CDR2 from the germline V gene are MNHEY and SMNVEV (reference sequence).

Sequences were obtained from peripheral blood. The chain has TRBV27 and TRBJ1-1; tentative D call: TRBD1 (5 bases). This TCR was sampled from a man over 45 with active COVID-19. The CDR3 DNA is TGTGCCAGCAGTCCCCGGCCCGGATGGGGGGGAGAAGCTTTCTTT. This encodes CASSPRPGWGGEAFF.